This is a list of T cell receptor beta chains from one sample in a study of CD8 T cells in Susac syndrome. TCRdb reprocessed the immunoSEQ multiplex PCR reads via MiXCR and lists one record per CDR3 protein. The table has 200,000 to 250,000 distinct CDR3 sequences, about 94% seen once. The sample consisted of CD4+ T cells from PBMCs. All receptors come from a human donor with Susac syndrome. CDR3s include the opening cysteine and the closing phenylalanine or tryptophan. The D gene is left open where the match is weak.

J	D	length	V	CDR3
TRBJ1-6	.	14	TRBV19	CASSPGRINSPLHF
TRBJ1-1	.	15	TRBV3-1	CASSDTGFGGTEAFF
TRBJ2-2	.	12	TRBV7-2	CASSLLPGELFF
TRBJ2-1	.	17	TRBV5-1	CASSLALIGSVYNEQFF
TRBJ2-1	TRBD2	19	TRBV19	CASSIVSTSGGPGLNEQFF
TRBJ2-3	TRBD2	15	TRBV11-2	CASSMTSGGEDTQYF
TRBJ2-2	.	14	TRBV11-2	CASSLDLSTGELFF
TRBJ1-5	TRBD1	15	TRBV7-6	CASSLGQGVGQPQHF
TRBJ2-5	.	13	TRBV30	CAWAGLGRKTQYF
TRBJ1-1	TRBD1	13	TRBV20-1	CSSSGTGGTEAFF
TRBJ1-2	.	14	TRBV10-3	CAISPTGVNYGYTF
TRBJ1-1	.	14	TRBV6-2/TRBV6-3	CASSFQGGGTEAFF
TRBJ1-2	.	12	TRBV3-1	CASSQVTGGYTF
TRBJ2-1	.	13	TRBV20-1	CSARSSFYNEQFF
TRBJ2-7	TRBD1	15	TRBV28	CASSPPRQGINEQYF
TRBJ1-2	TRBD1	13	TRBV7-9	CASSLHTGDGYTF
TRBJ1-5	TRBD1	14	TRBV20-1	CSARGQGPTQPQHF
TRBJ1-2	TRBD1	15	TRBV12-3/TRBV12-4	CASSLGNRGRGGYTF
TRBJ2-7	.	15	TRBV19	CASSRRPIPSYEQYF
TRBJ2-1	TRBD1	13	TRBV6-5	CASSPDRYNEQFF
TRBJ2-3	.	15	TRBV5-1	CASSSAGWGTDTQYF
TRBJ2-7	TRBD2	15	TRBV18	CASSLGTSGFDEQYF
TRBJ2-3	TRBD2	14	TRBV20-1	CSASGTSGTDTQYF
TRBJ1-6	.	15	TRBV14	CASSQDRSGLSPLHF
TRBJ2-5	TRBD1	14	TRBV5-4	CASSLDRGRETQYF
TRBJ2-7	.	11	TRBV20-1	CSASGPDEQYF
TRBJ1-2	.	11	TRBV6-6	CASTDKYGYTF
TRBJ1-5	.	12	TRBV5-4	CASSTETGPQHF
TRBJ2-2	TRBD2	17	TRBV20-1	CSAAPWTSGGNTGELFF
TRBJ1-5	TRBD1	13	TRBV12-3/TRBV12-4	CASGQGTNQPQHF
TRBJ1-5	TRBD1	16	TRBV30	CAWSSPQGTGLQPQHF
TRBJ1-2	.	14	TRBV5-1	CASSPVGGLIGYTF
TRBJ1-1	.	14	TRBV6-1	CASSVPDRNTEAFF
TRBJ1-2	TRBD1	16	TRBV9	CASSQSPGGHHYGYTF
TRBJ1-6	.	15	TRBV4-3	CASSQTRVGNSPLHF
TRBJ2-3	.	17	TRBV6-2/TRBV6-3	CASSYSNSGGATDTQYF
TRBJ1-4	.	14	TRBV27	CASSPLGIVGKLFF
TRBJ1-1	.	15	TRBV30	CAWSAMGIRNTEAFF
TRBJ2-1	TRBD2	14	TRBV6-2/TRBV6-3	CASWERGGYNEQFF
TRBJ1-1	.	13	TRBV12-3/TRBV12-4	CAVRGVGNTEAFF
TRBJ1-5	.	14	TRBV6-2/TRBV6-3	CASSNDRFNQPQHF
TRBJ1-2	.	14	TRBV3-1	CASSQDLTAGGYTF
TRBJ1-1	.	13	TRBV5-1	CASSSQLNTEAFF
TRBJ2-7	.	14	TRBV20-1	CSASPGQLLYEQYF
TRBJ1-1	TRBD1	18	TRBV30	CAWSGWGQGTTRRMKAFF
TRBJ2-1	TRBD1	13	TRBV12-3/TRBV12-4	CASSLEGADEQFF
TRBJ1-4	TRBD1	14	TRBV12-5	CASGVGQANEKLFF
TRBJ1-1	TRBD1	12	TRBV29-1	CSGTGGRTEAFF
TRBJ1-2	.	13	TRBV20-1	CSARGHRLYGYTF
TRBJ2-7	TRBD2	14	TRBV9	CASSDGTRLNEQYF
TRBJ2-6	.	19	TRBV12-3/TRBV12-4	CASSLEGWEIGSGANVLTF
TRBJ1-4	.	14	TRBV28	CASRKGRINEKLFF
TRBJ2-5	.	14	TRBV6-2/TRBV6-3	CASSYIGKEETQYF
TRBJ1-6	.	18	TRBV27	CATRWDPGRKEANSPLHF
TRBJ1-1	.	15	TRBV12-3/TRBV12-4	CASSPPGLMNTEAFF
TRBJ2-7	.	13	TRBV5-1	CASSLDDSYEQYF
TRBJ1-2	TRBD1	14	TRBV12-3/TRBV12-4	CASSPQQGTAGYTF
TRBJ1-6	.	14	TRBV12-3/TRBV12-4	CASSHPSTGSPLHF
TRBJ1-1	.	15	TRBV9	CASSVRDVAGTEAFF